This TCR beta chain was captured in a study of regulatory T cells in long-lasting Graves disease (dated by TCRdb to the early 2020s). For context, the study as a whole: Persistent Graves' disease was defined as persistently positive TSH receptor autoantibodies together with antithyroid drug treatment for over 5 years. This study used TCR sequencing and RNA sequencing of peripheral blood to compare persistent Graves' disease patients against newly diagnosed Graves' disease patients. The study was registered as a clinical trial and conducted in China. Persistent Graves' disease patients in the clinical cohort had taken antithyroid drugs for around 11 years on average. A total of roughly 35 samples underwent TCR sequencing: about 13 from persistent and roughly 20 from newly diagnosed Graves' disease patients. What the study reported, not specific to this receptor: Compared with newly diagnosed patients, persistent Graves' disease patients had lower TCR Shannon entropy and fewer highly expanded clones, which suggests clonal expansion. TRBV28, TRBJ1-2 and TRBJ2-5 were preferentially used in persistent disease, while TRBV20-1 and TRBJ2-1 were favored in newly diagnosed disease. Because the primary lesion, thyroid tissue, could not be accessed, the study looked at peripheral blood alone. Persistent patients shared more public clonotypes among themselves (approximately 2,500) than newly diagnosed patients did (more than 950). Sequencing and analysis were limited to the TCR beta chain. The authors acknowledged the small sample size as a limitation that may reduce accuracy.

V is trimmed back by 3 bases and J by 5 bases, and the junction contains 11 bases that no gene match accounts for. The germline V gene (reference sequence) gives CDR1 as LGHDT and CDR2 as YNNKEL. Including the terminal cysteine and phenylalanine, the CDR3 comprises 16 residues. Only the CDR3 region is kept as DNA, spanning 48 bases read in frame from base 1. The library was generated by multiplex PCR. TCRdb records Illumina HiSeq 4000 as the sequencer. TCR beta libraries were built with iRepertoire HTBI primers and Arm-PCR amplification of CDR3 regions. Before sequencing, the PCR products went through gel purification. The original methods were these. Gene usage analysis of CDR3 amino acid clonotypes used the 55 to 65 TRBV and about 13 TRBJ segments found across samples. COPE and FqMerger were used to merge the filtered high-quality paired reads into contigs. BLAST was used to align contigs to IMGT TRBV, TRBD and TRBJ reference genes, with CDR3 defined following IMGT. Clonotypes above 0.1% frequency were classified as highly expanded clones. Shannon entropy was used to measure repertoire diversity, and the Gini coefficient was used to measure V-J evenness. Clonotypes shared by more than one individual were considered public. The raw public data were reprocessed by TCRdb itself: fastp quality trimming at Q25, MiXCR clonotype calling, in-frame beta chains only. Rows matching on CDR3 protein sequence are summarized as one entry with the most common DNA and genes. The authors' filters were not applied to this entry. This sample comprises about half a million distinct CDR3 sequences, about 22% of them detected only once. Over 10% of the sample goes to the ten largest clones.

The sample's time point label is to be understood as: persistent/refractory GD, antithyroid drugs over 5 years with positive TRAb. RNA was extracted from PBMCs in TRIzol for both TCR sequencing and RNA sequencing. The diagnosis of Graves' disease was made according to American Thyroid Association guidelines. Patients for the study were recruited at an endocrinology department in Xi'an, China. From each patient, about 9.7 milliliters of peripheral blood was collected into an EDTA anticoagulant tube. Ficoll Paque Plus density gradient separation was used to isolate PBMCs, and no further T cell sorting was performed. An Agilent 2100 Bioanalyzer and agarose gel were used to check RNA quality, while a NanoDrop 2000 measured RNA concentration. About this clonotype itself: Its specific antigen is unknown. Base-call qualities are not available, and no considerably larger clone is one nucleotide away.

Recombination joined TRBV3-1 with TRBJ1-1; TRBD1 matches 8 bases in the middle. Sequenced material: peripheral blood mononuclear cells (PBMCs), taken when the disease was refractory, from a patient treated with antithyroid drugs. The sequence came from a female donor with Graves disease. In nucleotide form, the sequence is TGTGCCAGCAGCCAGCTATCAGGCAGGGGGCAAACTGAAGCTTTCTTT. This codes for CASSQLSGRGQTEAFF.